These T cell receptor beta chains were read from a single sample in a study of Ad26.COV2.S vaccination and SARS-CoV-2 variants. Sequencing used immunoSEQ multiplex PCR; TCRdb keeps in-frame clones, though not all of them. The table shows over 400,000 clones, with about 90% occurring only once. The starting material was peripheral blood, obtained in a trial of Ad26.COV2.S vaccine versus placebo. These receptors originate from a person between 18 and 65 years old who received the Ad26.COV2.S COVID-19 vaccine or a placebo. CDR3s include the opening cysteine and the closing phenylalanine or tryptophan. The D gene is left open where the match is weak. The listing skips clone size in some rows; elsewhere it reads once, few, many or a size class.

abundance,j_gene,d_gene,v_gene,CDR3aa,CDR3nt
.,TRBJ1-5,TRBD1,TRBV29-1,CSVEDPTQQGREDSNQPQHF,TGCAGCGTTGAAGATCCCACACAACAGGGGAGAGAAGATAGCAATCAGCCCCAGCATTTT
few,TRBJ2-7,.,TRBV3-1/TRBV3-2,CASSQADRYEQYF,TGTGCCAGCAGCCAGGCGGATAGGTACGAGCAGTACTTC
.,TRBJ2-2,TRBD1,TRBV24-1,CATSDPGQGVGELFF,TGTGCCACCAGTGACCCGGGACAGGGGGTCGGGGAGCTGTTTTTT
.,TRBJ2-1,.,TRBV15,CATSRARPGTLQYNEQFF,TGTGCCACCAGCAGAGCTCGCCCCGGGACTCTCCAATACAATGAGCAGTTCTTC
.,TRBJ1-4,TRBD1,TRBV6-6,CASSHRGANEKLFF,TGTGCCAGCAGTCACAGGGGGGCTAATGAAAAACTGTTTTTT
.,TRBJ2-5,.,TRBV7-2,CASSLAGGLGETQYF,TGTGCCAGCAGCTTAGCGGGAGGCTTAGGTGAGACCCAGTACTTC
once,TRBJ2-2,TRBD2,TRBV5-1,CASERESINTGELFF,TGCGCCAGCGAGCGGGAGTCCATCAACACCGGGGAGCTGTTTTTT
.,TRBJ1-2,.,TRBV5-6,CASSLNGLGADGYTF,TGTGCCAGCAGCTTAAACGGACTAGGGGCTGATGGCTACACCTTC
.,TRBJ2-2,TRBD1,TRBV7-9,CASSSGQALAGELFF,TGTGCCAGCAGCTCCGGACAGGCCTTGGCCGGGGAGCTGTTTTTT
.,TRBJ1-5,TRBD1,TRBV28,CASSWDRVRQPQHF,TGTGCCAGCAGTTGGGACAGGGTTCGTCAGCCCCAGCATTTT
once,TRBJ2-1,TRBD2,TRBV5-1,CASSLTSTGLATYNEQFF,TGCGCCAGCAGCTTGACGTCTACCGGACTAGCGACTTACAATGAGCAGTTCTTC
.,TRBJ2-1,.,TRBV5-1,CASSTGTLSYNEQFF,TGCGCCAGCAGTACCGGGACTCTCTCCTACAATGAGCAGTTCTTC
.,TRBJ1-2,.,TRBV28,CASSLWGERGYGYTF,TGTGCCAGCAGTTTATGGGGGGAAAGGGGCTATGGCTACACCTTC
.,TRBJ2-7,.,TRBV7-9,CASSLALDSEQYF,TGTGCCAGCAGCTTAGCGCTCGATTCCGAGCAGTACTTC
few,TRBJ1-2,TRBD1,TRBV3-1/TRBV3-2,CASSTGGANGYTF,TGTGCCAGCAGCACAGGGGGCGCCAATGGCTACACCTTC
.,TRBJ1-5,.,TRBV5-5,CASSLDGDSNQPQHF,TGTGCCAGCAGCCTGGACGGGGATAGCAATCAGCCCCAGCATTTT
.,TRBJ2-2,.,TRBV11-2,CASSKGRLNTGELFF,TGTGCCAGCAGCAAGGGCAGGCTGAACACCGGGGAGCTGTTTTTT
.,TRBJ1-2,TRBD1,TRBV28,CASRSTGTARGYTF,TGTGCCAGCAGATCGACCGGGACAGCAAGGGGCTACACCTTC
.,TRBJ2-1,.,TRBV4-3,CASSRGLAHEQFF,TGCGCCAGCAGCCGGGGTCTAGCTCATGAGCAGTTCTTC
once,TRBJ2-5,.,TRBV9,CASSAGSQETQYF,TGTGCCAGCAGCGCGGGGTCCCAAGAGACCCAGTACTTC
.,TRBJ1-4,.,TRBV5-4,CASSSGMPGVTNEKLFF,TGTGCCAGCAGCTCAGGGATGCCGGGAGTAACTAATGAAAAACTGTTTTTT
.,TRBJ2-7,.,TRBV14,CASSHPSGTGSPEQYF,TGTGCCAGCAGCCATCCCTCCGGGACCGGTTCGCCCGAGCAGTACTTC
.,TRBJ2-7,.,TRBV29-1,CSGGLGPPRDEQYF,TGCAGCGGGGGACTGGGACCCCCTAGAGACGAGCAGTACTTC
.,TRBJ1-4,.,TRBV7-9,CASRRQGNEKLFF,TGTGCCAGTAGGCGGCAGGGCAATGAAAAACTGTTTTTT
.,TRBJ2-2,TRBD1,TRBV24-1,CATSGSGTGITGELFF,TGTGCCACCAGTGGTTCCGGGACAGGGATCACCGGGGAGCTGTTTTTT
.,TRBJ2-1,TRBD2,TRBV4-1,CASSKGGGTRGTAEQFF,TGCGCCAGCAGCAAAGGCGGGGGGACTAGAGGGACGGCTGAGCAGTTCTTC
once,TRBJ1-2,TRBD1,TRBV28,CASSYRDRGFGGYTF,TGTGCCAGCAGTTACCGGGACAGGGGGTTTGGGGGCTACACCTTC
.,TRBJ2-1,.,TRBV5-8,CASSMRGSIYNEQFF,TGTGCCAGCAGCATGCGAGGGTCTATTTACAATGAGCAGTTCTTC
few,TRBJ1-5,.,TRBV10-3,CAIGWEGQPQHF,TGTGCCATCGGTTGGGAGGGTCAGCCCCAGCATTTT
once,TRBJ2-1,TRBD2,TRBV7-8,CASSLAGGVLIHGNEQFF,TGTGCCAGCAGCTTAGCTGGGGGGGTCCTCATTCATGGAAATGAGCAGTTCTTC
.,TRBJ2-2,.,TRBV27,CASSLRQGNTGELFF,TGTGCCAGCAGTTTAAGGCAAGGGAACACCGGGGAGCTGTTTTTT
.,TRBJ2-7,.,TRBV15,CATSRARGLSYEQYF,TGTGCCACCAGCAGAGCCCGGGGCCTCTCCTACGAGCAGTACTTC
.,TRBJ1-5,.,TRBV19,CASSQSGSLSGQPQHF,TGTGCCAGTAGTCAGTCAGGGTCCCTCAGTGGTCAGCCCCAGCATTTT
.,TRBJ2-3,.,TRBV9,CASSVDGQHTDTQYF,TGTGCCAGCAGCGTAGACGGACAGCACACAGATACGCAGTATTTT
.,TRBJ1-6,TRBD1,TRBV5-5,CASSLEGDRRNSPLHF,TGTGCCAGCAGCTTAGAGGGGGACAGGAGGAATTCACCCCTCCACTTT
.,TRBJ2-5,TRBD2,TRBV19,CASSIGGGRHPTETQYF,TGTGCCAGTAGTATCGGAGGCGGGAGGCACCCCACTGAGACCCAGTACTTC
.,TRBJ2-7,TRBD1,TRBV7-2,CASSFKRPGTGNDEQYF,TGTGCCAGCAGCTTCAAAAGACCCGGGACAGGGAACGACGAGCAGTACTTC
.,TRBJ2-5,TRBD1,TRBV7-9,CASSLEAQGAETQYF,TGTGCCAGCAGCTTAGAAGCGCAGGGGGCGGAGACCCAGTACTTC
.,TRBJ1-1,.,TRBV21-1,CASSKAGSIVNTEAFF,TGTGCCAGCAGCAAAGCGGGGTCTATCGTGAACACTGAAGCTTTCTTT
.,TRBJ2-7,.,TRBV6-5,CASSPLGVGYEQYF,TGTGCCAGCAGCCCCTTAGGGGTAGGGTACGAGCAGTACTTC
.,TRBJ2-7,.,TRBV28,CASSLGGPALYEQYF,TGTGCCAGCAGTTTGGGTGGGCCCGCTCTCTACGAGCAGTACTTC
.,TRBJ2-1,TRBD1,TRBV24-1,CATSELDRAGEQFF,TGTGCCACCAGTGAACTAGACAGGGCAGGTGAGCAGTTCTTC
.,TRBJ2-7,.,TRBV7-2,CASSPTRSYEQYF,TGTGCCAGCAGCCCAACTCGTTCCTACGAGCAGTACTTC
once,TRBJ2-7,.,TRBV6-5,CASFGTPDYEQYF,TGTGCCAGCTTTGGGACCCCCGACTACGAGCAGTACTTC
.,TRBJ1-5,.,TRBV4-1,CASSQQKDSYQPQHF,TGCGCCAGCAGCCAACAAAAGGACAGTTATCAGCCCCAGCATTTT
.,TRBJ2-2,.,TRBV7-9,CASEGGIWTGELFF,TGTGCCAGCGAAGGGGGGATATGGACCGGGGAGCTGTTTTTT
.,TRBJ2-1,.,TRBV2,CASSDRRSSYNEQFF,TGTGCCAGCAGTGATCGCAGGAGCTCCTACAATGAGCAGTTCTTC
.,TRBJ2-3,TRBD2,TRBV28,CASSPLAGKQYF,TGTGCCAGCAGTCCCCTAGCGGGAAAACAGTATTTT
few,TRBJ2-2,.,TRBV6-6,CASATGVGGELFF,TGTGCCAGCGCTACAGGAGTGGGAGGGGAGCTGTTTTTT
once,TRBJ1-2,.,TRBV9,CASSPPVEGYGYTF,TGTGCCAGCAGCCCCCCCGTGGAGGGCTATGGCTACACCTTC
.,TRBJ2-7,.,TRBV3-1/TRBV3-2,CASSPGGGGSTPYEQYF,TGTGCCAGCAGCCCAGGGGGAGGGGGATCGACCCCCTACGAGCAGTACTTC
.,TRBJ1-1,.,TRBV27,CASSLTWGGEAFF,TGTGCCAGCAGTTTAACCTGGGGGGGCGAAGCTTTCTTT